These T cell receptor beta chains were read from a single sample in a study of cytomegalovirus exposure and HLA in healthy donors. Sequencing was performed with immunoSEQ multiplex PCR; in TCRdb, only in-frame clones are kept and a portion is missing. Of about 170,000 clones in the sample, roughly 80% are singletons; the top ten hold over 2.5%. Sequenced material: PBMCs. The source of these receptors is a female donor in good health and CMV-seronegative. CDR3s include the opening cysteine and the closing phenylalanine or tryptophan. Fields, in order: CDR3 DNA, CDR3 protein, V gene, clone size, D gene, J gene. D genes are given only for firm matches. Size tells how often a clone was seen (once, few, many) or the class of an expanded clone, and some rows leave it out.

DNA: TGTGCCAGCAGTGCCCTGGAGAGATACGAGCAGTACTTC; CDR3: CASSALERYEQYF; V: TRBV27; size: few; D: NA; J: TRBJ2-7
DNA: TGCAGCGTTGAAGAGGGGGCAGGGAACACTGAAGCTTTCTTT; CDR3: CSVEEGAGNTEAFF; V: TRBV29-1; size: NA; D: NA; J: TRBJ1-1
DNA: TGCGCCAGCAGCTTGGTCCTAGCGGCGAATGAGCAGTTCTTC; CDR3: CASSLVLAANEQFF; V: TRBV5-1; size: few; D: TRBD2; J: TRBJ2-1
DNA: TGTGCCAGCAGTTACGCTCTGCGGGGGACTAATGAAAAACTGTTTTTT; CDR3: CASSYALRGTNEKLFF; V: TRBV6-6; size: NA; D: NA; J: TRBJ1-4
DNA: TGTGCCAGCACCCACGGGGGGGAGGTGTCTGGCTACACCTTC; CDR3: CASTHGGEVSGYTF; V: TRBV5-4; size: NA; D: NA; J: TRBJ1-2
DNA: TGTGCCAGCAGCTTAGGACAGGGACAAGAGACCCAGTACTTC; CDR3: CASSLGQGQETQYF; V: TRBV7-9; size: few; D: TRBD1; J: TRBJ2-5
DNA: TGTGCCACCAGCAGAGGGCCCGGCGGTAGCACAGATACGCAGTATTTT; CDR3: CATSRGPGGSTDTQYF; V: TRBV15; size: NA; D: NA; J: TRBJ2-3
DNA: TGTGCCAGCTGCTTGGTACTATCCCAAGAGACCCAGTACTTC; CDR3: CASCLVLSQETQYF; V: TRBV28; size: NA; D: NA; J: TRBJ2-5
DNA: TGCGCCAGCAGCTTGGTGGCAGGGGGCTACTCTGGAAACACCATATATTTT; CDR3: CASSLVAGGYSGNTIYF; V: TRBV5-1; size: NA; D: TRBD1; J: TRBJ1-3
DNA: TGTGCCAGCAGCGCTTCGGGGGGAGAGGTGGCAGATACGCAGTATTTT; CDR3: CASSASGGEVADTQYF; V: TRBV9; size: NA; D: TRBD2; J: TRBJ2-3
DNA: TGTGCCAGCAGTGCCCCTGAGGTTGCAACTAATGAAAAACTGTTTTTT; CDR3: CASSAPEVATNEKLFF; V: TRBV28; size: NA; D: NA; J: TRBJ1-4
DNA: TGTGCCAGCAGCGTAGCCGGGACTAGCGGGAGCACAGATACGCAGTATTTT; CDR3: CASSVAGTSGSTDTQYF; V: TRBV9; size: NA; D: TRBD2; J: TRBJ2-3
DNA: TGCGCCAGCTGTCTACCGTCGAGCACCGGGGAGCTGTTTTTT; CDR3: CASCLPSSTGELFF; V: TRBV5-1; size: NA; D: NA; J: TRBJ2-2
DNA: TGTGCCAGCAGCGCCCAACTTAGCAATCAGCCCCAGCATTTT; CDR3: CASSAQLSNQPQHF; V: TRBV7-2; size: NA; D: NA; J: TRBJ1-5
DNA: TGTGCCAGCAGCGTCGACAGGGGACGGGAGACCCAGTACTTC; CDR3: CASSVDRGRETQYF; V: TRBV11-2; size: NA; D: TRBD1; J: TRBJ2-5